This record looks at one TCR beta chain sequence and its context. This clonotype came up many times. Its cognate antigen has yet to be identified. Within one base of it there is no much larger clone, and no base qualities were kept. Taken from cysteine to phenylalanine, the CDR3 has 15 residues. Only the CDR3 DNA stays, 45 bases, in frame from base 1. V lost 5 bases and J lost 4 bases, and the count of bases not matched to a germline gene is 5. TCRdb names Illumina HiSeq 2500 as the instrument used. Quantitative 5'-RACE with molecular barcodes was the method used to prepare the TCR beta libraries. The published analysis was carried out like this. To identify disease-linked TCR variants, a new computational method was used, one built on a probabilistic model of VDJ rearrangement. The public reads were quality trimmed at Q25 with fastp and then assembled into clones with MiXCR by TCRdb, keeping productive beta chains. One record per CDR3 amino acid sequence lists the most common genes and DNA. It is TCRdb's table, rather than the study itself, that gives the V and J calls and clone size. This sample holds a few hundred thousand distinct CDR3 sequences; 17% were observed only once. Jointly, the top ten make up approximately 1% of the sample.

This sample was included in a study of CD8 T cells in ankylosing spondylitis (dated by TCRdb to about 2017). Background on the whole study: The study set out to find disease-linked TCR variants by profiling T cell receptor beta repertoires in ankylosing spondylitis patients and healthy donors. Samples of peripheral blood were taken, and for ankylosing spondylitis patients, synovial fluid was collected as well. The full study cohort was made up of 20 to 25 ankylosing spondylitis patients and 95 to 130 healthy donors. The paper's findings and limits, for the study overall: Blood from ankylosing spondylitis patients appeared to be characterized by a TCR beta motif composed of eight or nine highly homologous amino acid variants. The disease-linked clones showed a CD8+ phenotype and occurred at relatively low frequencies in peripheral blood. The disease-linked clones were reported as significantly enriched in matched synovial fluid samples from ankylosing spondylitis patients. Some motif variants had previously been reported in the synovial fluid and blood of reactive arthritis patients, which suggests shared mechanisms of disease initiation.

Sequencing was performed on blood, either unsorted or a sorted T cell fraction (not recorded which). Recombination linked TRBV12-3 or TRBV12-4 to TRBJ2-2, with 9 central nucleotides matching TRBD1. The clonotype comes from a male donor with ankylosing spondylitis. The nucleotide sequence is given as TGTGCCAGCAGTGGAACAGGGGGCATCACCGGGGAGCTGTTTTTT. Translated, it gives CASSGTGGITGELFF.